The clone carrying this T cell receptor beta chain has more than one count but fewer than ten. Its antigen remains unknown. The data stem from a study of T cells in Graves' hyperthyroidism and ophthalmopathy. TCR beta CDR3 regions were amplified from RNA. Primed by the HTBI set, a first-round RT-PCR was run on the TCR CDR3. TCRdb redid the calling of the multiplex PCR reads with MiXCR, one entry per CDR3 protein. The sample yields hundreds of thousands of distinct CDR3 sequences, around 13% seen once. General observations from the study: Ophthalmopathy cases were set apart from stable hyperthyroidism by a 13 V-J model. Most thyroid clonotypes expanded above 0.001 were also detected in blood.

The sample taken for sequencing was blood. This receptor was taken from a woman in her 30s with Graves' hyperthyroidism that later progressed to Graves' ophthalmopathy.

CDR3 amino acids: CASRDSSGNTIYF. CDR3 sequence (DNA): TGTGCCAGCAGAGACAGCTCTGGAAACACCATATATTTT. The rearrangement links TRBV28 to TRBJ1-3, with a tentative D call TRBD1 (5 bases). The V end was cut by 6 bases, the J end by 0 bases, with 6 bases between. The CDR3 extends over 13 amino acids. The germline V gene encodes CDR1 MDHEN and CDR2 SYDVKM.